This T cell receptor (beta chain) was captured by sequencing in a study of cytomegalovirus exposure and HLA in healthy donors. About the study: The same platform was used for the roughly 120 validation repertoires as for the roughly 700 first-cohort repertoires, as reported in a later analysis. Findings and caveats of the study: Most observed TCR sequences were rare, whereas some public TCRs were detected in many donors.

Produced via immunoSEQ multiplex PCR; TCRdb's table is partial and in-frame only. This table has 150,000 to 200,000 clones, nearly 90% appearing once. Worth noting for this clone: Its target is not known. This sample also contains other DNA sequences that code for the same CDR3.

CDR3 size: 13 residues. The V and J ends lost 0 bases and 0 bases respectively, with 3 bases between them. Germline-derived CDR1 and CDR2 are SGDLS and YYNGEE. The chain carries TRBV9 and TRBJ1-1, with D uncertain. The sample consisted of PBMCs. The clonotype comes from a man aged 18 to 35 in good health and CMV-seropositive. This CDR3 is CASSVAVNTEAFF. Written as DNA, the CDR3 is TGTGCCAGCAGCGTAGCAGTGAACACTGAAGCTTTCTTT.